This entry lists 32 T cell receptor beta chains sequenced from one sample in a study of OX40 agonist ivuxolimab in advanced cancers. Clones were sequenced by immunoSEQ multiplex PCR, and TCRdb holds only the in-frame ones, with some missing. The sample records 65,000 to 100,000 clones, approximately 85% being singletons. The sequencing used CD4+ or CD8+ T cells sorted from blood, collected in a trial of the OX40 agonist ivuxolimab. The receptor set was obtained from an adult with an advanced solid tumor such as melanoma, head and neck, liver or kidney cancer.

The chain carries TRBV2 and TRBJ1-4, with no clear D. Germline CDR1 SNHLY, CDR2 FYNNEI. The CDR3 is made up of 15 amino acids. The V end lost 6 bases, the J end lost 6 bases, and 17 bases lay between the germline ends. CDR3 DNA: TGTGCCAGCAGATTGGACCCTCGGGCTCATGAAAAACTGTTTTTT. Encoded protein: CASRLDPRAHEKLFF.

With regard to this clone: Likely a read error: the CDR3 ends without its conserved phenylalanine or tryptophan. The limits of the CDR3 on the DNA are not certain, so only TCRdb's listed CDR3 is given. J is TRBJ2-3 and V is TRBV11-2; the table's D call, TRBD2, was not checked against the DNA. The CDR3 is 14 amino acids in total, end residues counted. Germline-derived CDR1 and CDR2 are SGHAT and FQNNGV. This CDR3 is CASSLDPGDHQMNL.

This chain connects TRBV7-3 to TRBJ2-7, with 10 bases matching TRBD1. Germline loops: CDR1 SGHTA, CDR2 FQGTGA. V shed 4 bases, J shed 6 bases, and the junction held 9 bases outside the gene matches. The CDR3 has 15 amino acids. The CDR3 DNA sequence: TGTGCCAGCAGCTCTTCGGGGACAGGGGTATCCGAGCAGTACTTC. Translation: CASSSSGTGVSEQYF. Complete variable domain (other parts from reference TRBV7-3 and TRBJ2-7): GAGVSQTPSNKVTEKGKYVELRCDPISGHTALYWYRQSLGQGPEFLIYFQGTGAADDSGLPNDRFFAVRPEGSVSTLKIQRTERGDSAVYLCASSSSGTGVSEQYFGPGTRLTVT.

The CDR3 region is CASSVLGRGGNNQPQHF. DNA of the CDR3: TGTGCCAGCAGTGTTTTAGGGAGGGGAGGTAACAATCAGCCCCAGCATTTT. The J gene is TRBJ1-5, the V gene TRBV28, with TRBD1 as a possible D gene (5 bases). This CDR3 region has 17 residues. CDR1 is MDHEN and CDR2 is SYDVKM in the germline V gene. Trimming took off 5 bases at V and 3 bases at J, with 20 bases between the two ends. Full variable domain (missing parts from reference TRBV28 and TRBJ1-5): DVKVTQSSRYLVKRTGEKVFLECVQDMDHENMFWYRQDPGLGLRLIYFSYDVKMKEKGDIPEGYSVSREKKERFSLILESASTNQTSMYLCASSVLGRGGNNQPQHFGDGTRLSIL.

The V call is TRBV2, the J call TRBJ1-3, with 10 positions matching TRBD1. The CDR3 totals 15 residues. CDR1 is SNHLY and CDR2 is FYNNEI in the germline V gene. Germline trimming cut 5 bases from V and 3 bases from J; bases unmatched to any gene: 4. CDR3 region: CASSTGQGVGNTIYF. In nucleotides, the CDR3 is TGTGCCAGCAGTACCGGACAGGGGGTTGGAAACACCATATATTTT.

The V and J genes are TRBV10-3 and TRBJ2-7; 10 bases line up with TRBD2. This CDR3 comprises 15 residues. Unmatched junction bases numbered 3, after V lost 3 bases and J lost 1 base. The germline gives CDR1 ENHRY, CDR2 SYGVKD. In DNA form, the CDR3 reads TGTGCCATCAGTGACAGCGGGAGGGTTTCCTACGAGCAGTACTTC. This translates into CAISDSGRVSYEQYF.

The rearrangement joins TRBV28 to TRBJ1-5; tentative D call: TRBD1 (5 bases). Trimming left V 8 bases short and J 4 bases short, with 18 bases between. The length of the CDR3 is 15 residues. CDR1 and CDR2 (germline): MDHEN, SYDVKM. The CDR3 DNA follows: TGTGCCAGCGAGACTTGGGGGGAGACTAATCAGCCCCAGCATTTT. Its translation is CASETWGETNQPQHF.

The CDR3 bases are TGTGCCAGCAGCCTGGATGGGGGCCTCACCTTC. It is translated as CASSLDGGLTF. The genes are TRBV7-3 and TRBJ1-2; perhaps TRBD1 as D (6 bases). The CDR3 covers 11 residues. Germline V lookup: CDR1 SGHTA, CDR2 FQGTGA. Trimming stripped 5 bases from V and 13 bases from J, with 14 bases between.

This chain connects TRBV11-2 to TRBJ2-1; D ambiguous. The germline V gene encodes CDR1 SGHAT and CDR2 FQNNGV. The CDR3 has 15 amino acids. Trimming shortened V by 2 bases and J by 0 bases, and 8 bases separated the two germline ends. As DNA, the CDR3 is TGTGCCAGCAGCTTACAATTCGTCTCCTACAATGAGCAGTTCTTC. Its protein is CASSLQFVSYNEQFF.

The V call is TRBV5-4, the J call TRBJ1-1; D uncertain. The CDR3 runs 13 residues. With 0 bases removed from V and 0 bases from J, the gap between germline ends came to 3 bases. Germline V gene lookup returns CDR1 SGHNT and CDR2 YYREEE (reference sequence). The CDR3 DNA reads TGTGCCAGCAGCTTGGAAGTGAACACTGAAGCTTTCTTT. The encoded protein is CASSLEVNTEAFF.

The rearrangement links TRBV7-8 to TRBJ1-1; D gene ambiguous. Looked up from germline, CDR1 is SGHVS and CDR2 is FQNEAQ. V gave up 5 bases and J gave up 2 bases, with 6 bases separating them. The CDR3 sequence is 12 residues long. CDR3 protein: CASSRANTEAFF. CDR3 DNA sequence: TGTGCCAGCAGCAGAGCCAACACTGAAGCTTTCTTT.

CDR3 nucleotides: TGTGCCAGCAGCTTGGAGCTGTCAGGCTATGGCTACACCTTC. Translation gives CASSLELSGYGYTF. The chain carries TRBV5-4 and TRBJ1-2, with D hard to call. This CDR3 spans 14 amino acids. V lost 0 bases to trimming and J lost 4 bases, with 10 bases between them. CDR1 and CDR2 from the germline V gene are SGHNT and YYREEE (reference sequence).

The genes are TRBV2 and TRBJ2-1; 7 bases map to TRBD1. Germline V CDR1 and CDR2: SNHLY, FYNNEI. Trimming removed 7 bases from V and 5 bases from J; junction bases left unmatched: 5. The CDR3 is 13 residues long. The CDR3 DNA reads TGTGCCAGCACACCGGGACAGAACAATGAGCAGTTCTTC. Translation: CASTPGQNNEQFF. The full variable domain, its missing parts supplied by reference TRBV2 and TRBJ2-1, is EPEVTQTPSHQVTQMGQEVILRCVPISNHLYFYWYRQILGQKVEFLVSFYNNEISEKSEIFDDQFSVERPDGSNFTLKIRSTKLEDSAMYFCASTPGQNNEQFFGPGTRLTVL.

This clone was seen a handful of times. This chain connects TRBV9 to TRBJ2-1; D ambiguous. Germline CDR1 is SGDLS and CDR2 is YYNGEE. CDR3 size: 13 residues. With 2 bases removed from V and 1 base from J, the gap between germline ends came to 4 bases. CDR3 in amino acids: CASSVGSYNEQFF. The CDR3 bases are TGTGCCAGCAGCGTTGGTTCCTACAATGAGCAGTTCTTC.

CDR3 protein: CATRVPGTTATGEQFF. CDR3 bases: TGTGCCACAAGGGTGCCGGGGACCACTGCTACAGGGGAGCAGTTCTTC. The chain uses TRBV10-3 and TRBJ2-1, with D possibly matching TRBD1 (6 bases). V was cut by 10 bases and J by 10 bases, with 29 bases left in between. Germline CDR1 and CDR2: ENHRY and SYGVKD. The CDR3 contains 16 residues.

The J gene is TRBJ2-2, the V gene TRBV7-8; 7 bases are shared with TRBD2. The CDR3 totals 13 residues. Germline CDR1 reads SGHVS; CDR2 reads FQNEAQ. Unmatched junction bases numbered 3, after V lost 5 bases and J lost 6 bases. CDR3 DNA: TGTGCCAGCAGCGCGACTAGCCCCGGGGAGCTGTTTTTT. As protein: CASSATSPGELFF.

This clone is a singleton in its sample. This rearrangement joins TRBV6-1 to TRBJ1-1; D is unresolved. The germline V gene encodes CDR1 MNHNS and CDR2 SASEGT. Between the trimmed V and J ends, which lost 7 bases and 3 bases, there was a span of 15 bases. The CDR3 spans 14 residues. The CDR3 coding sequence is TGTGCCAGCAATATTGGCAGATTGTACACTGAAGCTTTCTTT. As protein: CASNIGRLYTEAFF.

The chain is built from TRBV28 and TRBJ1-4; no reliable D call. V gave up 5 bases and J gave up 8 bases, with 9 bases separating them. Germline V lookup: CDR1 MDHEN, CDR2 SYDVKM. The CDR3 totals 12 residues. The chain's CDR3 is CASSDASEKLFF. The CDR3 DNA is TGTGCCAGCAGTGACGCCTCAGAAAAACTGTTTTTT.

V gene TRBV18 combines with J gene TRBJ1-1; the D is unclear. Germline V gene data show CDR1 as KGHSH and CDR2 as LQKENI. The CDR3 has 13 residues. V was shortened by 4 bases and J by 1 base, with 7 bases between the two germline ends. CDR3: CASSLAGNTEAFF. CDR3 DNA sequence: TGTGCCAGCTCACTGGCGGGGAACACTGAAGCTTTCTTT.

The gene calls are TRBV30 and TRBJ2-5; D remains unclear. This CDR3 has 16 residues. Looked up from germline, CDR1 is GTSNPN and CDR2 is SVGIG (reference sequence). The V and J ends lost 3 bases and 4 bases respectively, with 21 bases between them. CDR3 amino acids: CAWSPAAVPQGETQYF. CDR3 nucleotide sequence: TGTGCCTGGAGCCCCGCGGCAGTCCCCCAAGGAGAGACCCAGTACTTC.

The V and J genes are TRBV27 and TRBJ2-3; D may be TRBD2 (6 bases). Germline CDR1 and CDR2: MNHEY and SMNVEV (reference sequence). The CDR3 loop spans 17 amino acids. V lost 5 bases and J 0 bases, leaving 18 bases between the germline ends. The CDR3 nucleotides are TGTGCCAGCAGTCTCACCGGGAGTGTATCTAGCACAGATACGCAGTATTTT. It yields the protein CASSLTGSVSSTDTQYF.

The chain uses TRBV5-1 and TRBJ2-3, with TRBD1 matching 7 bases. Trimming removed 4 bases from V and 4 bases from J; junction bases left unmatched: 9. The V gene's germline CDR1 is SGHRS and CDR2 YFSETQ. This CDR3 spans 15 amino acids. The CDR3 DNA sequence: TGCGCCAGCAGCCCCGGACAGGTAGGGGCAGATACGCAGTATTTT. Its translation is CASSPGQVGADTQYF. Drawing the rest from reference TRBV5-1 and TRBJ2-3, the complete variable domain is KAGVTQTPRYLIKTRGQQVTLSCSPISGHRSVSWYQQTPGQGLQFLFEYFSETQRNKGNFPGRFSGRQFSNSRSEMNVSTLELGDSALYLCASSPGQVGADTQYFGPGTRLTVL.

The CDR3 sequence: CASSPPVSEDLNTEAFF. The CDR3 DNA sequence: TGTGCCAGCTCACCACCGGTCTCGGAAGACCTGAACACTGAAGCTTTCTTT. The genes are TRBV18 and TRBJ1-1; D call uncertain. The V end lost 0 bases, the J end lost 0 bases, and 14 bases lay between the germline ends. Germline V lookup: CDR1 KGHSH, CDR2 LQKENI. The CDR3 sequence is 17 residues long. Variable domain in full (rest from reference TRBV18 and TRBJ1-1): NAGVMQNPRHLVRRRGQEARLRCSPMKGHSHVYWYRQLPEEGLKFMVYLQKENIIDESGMPKERFSAEFPKEGPSILRIQQVVRGDSAAYFCASSPPVSEDLNTEAFFGQGTRLTVV.

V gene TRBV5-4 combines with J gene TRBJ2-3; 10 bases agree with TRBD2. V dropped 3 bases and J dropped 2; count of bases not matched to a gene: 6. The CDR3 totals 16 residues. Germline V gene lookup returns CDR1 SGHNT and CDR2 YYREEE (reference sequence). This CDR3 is CASSSPSGRSTDTQYF. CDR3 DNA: TGTGCCAGCAGCTCCCCTAGCGGGAGATCCACAGATACGCAGTATTTT.

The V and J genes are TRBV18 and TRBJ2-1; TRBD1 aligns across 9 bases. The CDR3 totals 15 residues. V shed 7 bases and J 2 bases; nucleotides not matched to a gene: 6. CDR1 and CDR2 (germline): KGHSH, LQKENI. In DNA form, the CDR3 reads TGTGCCAGCTATATAACAGGGGGCGCCTACAATGAGCAGTTCTTC. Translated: CASYITGGAYNEQFF. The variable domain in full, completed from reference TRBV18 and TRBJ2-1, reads NAGVMQNPRHLVRRRGQEARLRCSPMKGHSHVYWYRQLPEEGLKFMVYLQKENIIDESGMPKERFSAEFPKEGPSILRIQQVVRGDSAAYFCASYITGGAYNEQFFGPGTRLTVL.

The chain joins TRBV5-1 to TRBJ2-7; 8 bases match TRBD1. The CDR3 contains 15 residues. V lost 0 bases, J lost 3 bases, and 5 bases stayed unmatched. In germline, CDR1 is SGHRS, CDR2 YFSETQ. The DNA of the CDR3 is TGCGCCAGCAGCTTGGGGACAGGGTCAATCTACGAGCAGTACTTC. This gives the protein CASSLGTGSIYEQYF.

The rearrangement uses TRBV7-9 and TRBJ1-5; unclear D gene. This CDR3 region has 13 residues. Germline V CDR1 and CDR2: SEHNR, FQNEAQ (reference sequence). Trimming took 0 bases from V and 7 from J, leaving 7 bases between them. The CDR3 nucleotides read TGTGCCAGCAGCTTAGCATTGGACCAGCCCCAGCATTTT. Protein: CASSLALDQPQHF.

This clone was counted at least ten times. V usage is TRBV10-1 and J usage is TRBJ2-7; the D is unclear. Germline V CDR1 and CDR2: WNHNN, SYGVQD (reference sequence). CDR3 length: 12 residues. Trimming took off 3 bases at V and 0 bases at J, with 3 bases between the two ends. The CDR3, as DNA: TGCGCCAGCAGTGAAAACTCCTACGAGCAGTACTTC. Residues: CASSENSYEQYF.

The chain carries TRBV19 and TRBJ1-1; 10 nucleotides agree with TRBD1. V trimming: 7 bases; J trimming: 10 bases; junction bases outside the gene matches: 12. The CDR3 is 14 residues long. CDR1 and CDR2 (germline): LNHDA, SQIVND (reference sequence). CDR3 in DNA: TGTGCCAGTACCCCGACAGGGGGCGATCGGACAGCTTTCTTT. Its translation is CASTPTGGDRTAFF.

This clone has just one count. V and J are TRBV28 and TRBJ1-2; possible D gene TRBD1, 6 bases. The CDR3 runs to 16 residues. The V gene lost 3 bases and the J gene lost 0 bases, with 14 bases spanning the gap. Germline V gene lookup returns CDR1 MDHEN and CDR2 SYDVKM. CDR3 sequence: CASSFQGTRANYGYTF. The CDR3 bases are TGTGCCAGCAGTTTTCAGGGGACTCGAGCTAACTATGGCTACACCTTC.

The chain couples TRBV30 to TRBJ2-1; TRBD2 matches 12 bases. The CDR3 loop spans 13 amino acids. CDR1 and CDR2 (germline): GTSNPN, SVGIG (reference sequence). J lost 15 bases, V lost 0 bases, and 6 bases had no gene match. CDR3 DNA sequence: TGTGCCTGGAGTGTACTAGCGGGAGGCCCCGCGTTCTTC. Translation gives CAWSVLAGGPAFF.

CDR3 nucleotide sequence: TGTGCCATCAGTGAGTCGACTAGCGGGAGGGTGGGTGAGCAGTTCTTC. Its protein product is CAISESTSGRVGEQFF. The rearrangement uses TRBV10-3 and TRBJ2-1; 14 nucleotides align to TRBD2. This CDR3 is built from 16 residues. Germline V gene lookup returns CDR1 ENHRY and CDR2 SYGVKD. Germline trimming cut 0 bases from V and 9 bases from J; bases unmatched to any gene: 4.